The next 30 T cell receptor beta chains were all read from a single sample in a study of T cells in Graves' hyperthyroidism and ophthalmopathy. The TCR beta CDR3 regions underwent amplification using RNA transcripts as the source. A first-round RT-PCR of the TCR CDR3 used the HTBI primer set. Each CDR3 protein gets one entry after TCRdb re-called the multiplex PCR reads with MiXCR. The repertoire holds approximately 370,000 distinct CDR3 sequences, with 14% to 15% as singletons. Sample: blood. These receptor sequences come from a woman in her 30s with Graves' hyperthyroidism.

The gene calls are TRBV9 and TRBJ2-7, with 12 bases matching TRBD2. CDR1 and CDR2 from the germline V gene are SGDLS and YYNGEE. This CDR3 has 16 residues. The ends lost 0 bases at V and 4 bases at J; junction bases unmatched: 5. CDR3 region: CASSVGLAGAGYEQYF. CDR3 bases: TGTGCCAGCAGCGTAGGACTAGCGGGAGCAGGGTACGAGCAGTACTTC.

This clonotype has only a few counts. CDR3 DNA sequence: TGTGCCAGCAGCTCCAACCTAGCGGGAGCACAGTATTTT. Encoded protein: CASSSNLAGAQYF. The V gene is TRBV11-2, the J gene TRBJ2-3, with 10 bases that match TRBD2. V lost 4 bases and J lost 12; bases outside the gene matches: 7. CDR1 SGHAT and CDR2 FQNNGV come from the germline V gene. This CDR3 region has 13 residues.

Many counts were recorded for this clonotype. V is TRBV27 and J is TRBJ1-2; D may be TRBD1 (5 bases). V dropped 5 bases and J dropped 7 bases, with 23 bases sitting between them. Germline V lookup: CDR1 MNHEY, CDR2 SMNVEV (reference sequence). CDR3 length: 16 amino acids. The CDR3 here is CASSPAGGGPLSGYTF. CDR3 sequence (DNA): TGTGCCAGCAGTCCCGCCGGGGGAGGGCCTCTTAGTGGCTACACCTTC.

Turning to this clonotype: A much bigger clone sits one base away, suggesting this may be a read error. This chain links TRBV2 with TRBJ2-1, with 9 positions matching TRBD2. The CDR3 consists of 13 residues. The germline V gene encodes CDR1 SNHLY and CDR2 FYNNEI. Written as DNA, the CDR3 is TGTGCCAGCAGTAGACTAGCGGACAATGGGCAGTTCTTC. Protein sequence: CASSRLADNGQFF.

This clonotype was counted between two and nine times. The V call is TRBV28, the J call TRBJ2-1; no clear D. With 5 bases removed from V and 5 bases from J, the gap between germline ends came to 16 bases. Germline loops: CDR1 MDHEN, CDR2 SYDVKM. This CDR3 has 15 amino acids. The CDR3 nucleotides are TGTGCCAGCAGTACAACAGTGCCAGTAAACAATGAGCAGTTCTTC. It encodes CASSTTVPVNNEQFF.

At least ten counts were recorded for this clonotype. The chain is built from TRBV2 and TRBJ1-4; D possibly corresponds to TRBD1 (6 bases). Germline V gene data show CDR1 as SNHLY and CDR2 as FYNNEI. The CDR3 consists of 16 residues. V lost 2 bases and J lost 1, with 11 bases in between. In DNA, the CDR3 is TGTGCCAGCAGTGAAATGGGGGCGCAAACTAATGAAAAACTGTTTTTT. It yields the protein CASSEMGAQTNEKLFF.

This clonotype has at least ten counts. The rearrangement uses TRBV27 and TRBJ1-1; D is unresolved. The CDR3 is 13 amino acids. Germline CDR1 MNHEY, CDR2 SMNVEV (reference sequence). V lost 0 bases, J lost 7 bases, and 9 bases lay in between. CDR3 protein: CASSLSRGGEAFF. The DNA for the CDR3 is TGTGCCAGCAGTTTATCAAGAGGCGGTGAAGCTTTCTTT.

This CDR3 is CASSPRTGVYNEQFF. CDR3 in DNA: TGTGCCAGCAGCCCGCGGACAGGGGTCTACAATGAGCAGTTCTTC. The genes are TRBV7-6 and TRBJ2-1; 9 bases are a match to TRBD1. Per germline, CDR1 SGHVS and CDR2 FNYEAQ. J was trimmed by 3 bases and V by 5 bases; bases with no gene match: 5. The CDR3 consists of 15 residues.

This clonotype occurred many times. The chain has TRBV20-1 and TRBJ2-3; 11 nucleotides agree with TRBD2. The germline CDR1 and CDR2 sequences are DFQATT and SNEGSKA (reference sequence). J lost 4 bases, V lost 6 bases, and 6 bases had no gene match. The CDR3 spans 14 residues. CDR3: CSAQSSGRPDTQYF. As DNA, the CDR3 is TGCAGTGCCCAGTCTAGCGGGAGGCCAGATACGCAGTATTTT.

The chain's CDR3 is CAISERDGPNSPLHF. In nucleotides, the CDR3 is TGTGCCATCAGTGAGAGGGACGGACCAAATTCACCCCTCCACTTT. The chain carries TRBV10-3 and TRBJ1-6; tentative D call: TRBD1 (5 bases). Looked up from germline, CDR1 is ENHRY and CDR2 is SYGVKD. The CDR3 totals 15 residues. Trimming stripped 2 bases from V and 7 bases from J, with 12 bases between.

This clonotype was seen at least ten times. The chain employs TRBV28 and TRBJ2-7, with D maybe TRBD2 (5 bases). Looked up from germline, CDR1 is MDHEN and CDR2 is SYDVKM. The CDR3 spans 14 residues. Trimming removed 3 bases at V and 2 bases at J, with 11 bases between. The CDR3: CASSFGGWTYEQYF. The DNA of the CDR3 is TGTGCCAGCAGTTTCGGCGGGTGGACCTACGAGCAGTACTTC. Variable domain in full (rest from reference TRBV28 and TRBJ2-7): DVKVTQSSRYLVKRTGEKVFLECVQDMDHENMFWYRQDPGLGLRLIYFSYDVKMKEKGDIPEGYSVSREKKERFSLILESASTNQTSMYLCASSFGGWTYEQYFGPGTRLTVT.

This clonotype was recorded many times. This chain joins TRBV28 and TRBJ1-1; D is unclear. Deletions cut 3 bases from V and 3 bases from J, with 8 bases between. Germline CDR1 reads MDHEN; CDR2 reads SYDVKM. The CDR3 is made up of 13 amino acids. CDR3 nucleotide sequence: TGTGCCAGCAGTTTCTCGATCGACACTGAAGCTTTCTTT. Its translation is CASSFSIDTEAFF.

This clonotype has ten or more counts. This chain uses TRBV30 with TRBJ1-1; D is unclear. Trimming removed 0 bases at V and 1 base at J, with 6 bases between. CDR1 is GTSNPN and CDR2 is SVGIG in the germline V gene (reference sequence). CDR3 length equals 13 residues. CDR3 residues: CAWSVSQNTEAFF. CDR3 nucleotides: TGTGCCTGGAGTGTCTCCCAGAACACTGAAGCTTTCTTT.

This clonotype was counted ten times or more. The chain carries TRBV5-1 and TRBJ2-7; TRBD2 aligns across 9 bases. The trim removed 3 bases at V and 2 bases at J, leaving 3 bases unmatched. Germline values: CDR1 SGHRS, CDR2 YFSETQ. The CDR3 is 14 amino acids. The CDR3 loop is CASSWASGTYEQYF. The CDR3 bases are TGCGCCAGCAGCTGGGCTAGCGGGACCTACGAGCAGTACTTC.

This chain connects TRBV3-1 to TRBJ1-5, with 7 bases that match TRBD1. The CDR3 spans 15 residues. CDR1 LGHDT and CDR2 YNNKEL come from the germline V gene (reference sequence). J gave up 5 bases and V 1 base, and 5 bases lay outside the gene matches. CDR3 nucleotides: TGTGCCAGCAGCCAAGGGACAGGTGCTTATCAGCCCCAGCATTTT. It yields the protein CASSQGTGAYQPQHF.

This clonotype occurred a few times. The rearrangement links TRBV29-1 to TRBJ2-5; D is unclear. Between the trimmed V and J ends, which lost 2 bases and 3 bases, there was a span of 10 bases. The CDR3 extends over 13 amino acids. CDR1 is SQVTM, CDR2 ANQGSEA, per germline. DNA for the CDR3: TGCAGCGTTGAAACCCCCCCCGAAGAGACCCAGTACTTC. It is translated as CSVETPPEETQYF.

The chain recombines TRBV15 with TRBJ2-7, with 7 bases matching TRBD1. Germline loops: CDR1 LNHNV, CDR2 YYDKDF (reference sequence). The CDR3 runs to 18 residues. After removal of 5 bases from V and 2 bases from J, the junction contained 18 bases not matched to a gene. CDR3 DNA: TGTGCCACCAGCTCTCCACCGGGACAGACGGAACCTGCCTACGAGCAGTACTTC. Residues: CATSSPPGQTEPAYEQYF.

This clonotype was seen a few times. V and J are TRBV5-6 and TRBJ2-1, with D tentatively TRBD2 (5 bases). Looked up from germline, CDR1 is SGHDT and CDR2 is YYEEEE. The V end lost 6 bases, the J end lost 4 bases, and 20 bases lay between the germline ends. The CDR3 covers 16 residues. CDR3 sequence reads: CASTPLEERLYNEQFF. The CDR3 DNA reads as TGTGCCAGCACCCCTTTAGAGGAGCGGCTTTACAATGAGCAGTTCTTC.

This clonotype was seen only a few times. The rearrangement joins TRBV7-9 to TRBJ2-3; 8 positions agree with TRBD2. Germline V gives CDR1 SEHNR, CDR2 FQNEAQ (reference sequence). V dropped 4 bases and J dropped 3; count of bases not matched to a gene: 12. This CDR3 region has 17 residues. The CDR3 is CASSSRPVSGGTDTQYF. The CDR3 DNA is TGTGCCAGCAGCTCAAGGCCCGTGTCGGGAGGGACAGATACGCAGTATTTT.

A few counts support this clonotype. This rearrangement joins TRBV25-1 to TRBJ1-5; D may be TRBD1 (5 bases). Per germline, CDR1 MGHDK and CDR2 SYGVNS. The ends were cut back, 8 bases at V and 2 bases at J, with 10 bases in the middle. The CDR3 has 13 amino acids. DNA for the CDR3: TGTGCCAGCCGGGGGTATGGCAATCAGCCCCAGCATTTT. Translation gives CASRGYGNQPQHF.

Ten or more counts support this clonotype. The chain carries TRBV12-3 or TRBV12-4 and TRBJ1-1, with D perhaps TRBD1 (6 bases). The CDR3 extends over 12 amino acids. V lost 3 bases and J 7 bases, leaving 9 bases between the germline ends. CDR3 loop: CASSFQGIEAFF. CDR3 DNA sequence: TGTGCCAGCAGTTTTCAGGGGATTGAAGCTTTCTTT.

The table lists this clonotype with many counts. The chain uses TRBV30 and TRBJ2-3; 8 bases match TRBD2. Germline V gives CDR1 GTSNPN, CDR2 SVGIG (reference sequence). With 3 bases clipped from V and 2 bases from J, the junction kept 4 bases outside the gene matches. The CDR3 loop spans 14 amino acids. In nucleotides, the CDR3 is TGTGCCTGGAGCACTAGCGGTTACACAGATACGCAGTATTTT. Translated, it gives CAWSTSGYTDTQYF.

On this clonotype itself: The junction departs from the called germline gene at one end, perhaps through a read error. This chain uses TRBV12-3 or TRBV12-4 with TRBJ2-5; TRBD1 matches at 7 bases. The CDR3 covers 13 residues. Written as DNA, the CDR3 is TGTGCCAGCAGTTTCCAGGGGGTAGAGGCCCAGTACTTC. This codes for CASSFQGVEAQYF.

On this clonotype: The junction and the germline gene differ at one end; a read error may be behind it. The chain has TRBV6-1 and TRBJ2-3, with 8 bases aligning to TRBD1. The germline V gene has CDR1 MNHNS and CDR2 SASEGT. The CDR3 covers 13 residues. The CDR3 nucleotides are TGTGCCGGCAGCGGACAGGGAACAGATACGCAGTATTTT. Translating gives CAGSGQGTDTQYF.

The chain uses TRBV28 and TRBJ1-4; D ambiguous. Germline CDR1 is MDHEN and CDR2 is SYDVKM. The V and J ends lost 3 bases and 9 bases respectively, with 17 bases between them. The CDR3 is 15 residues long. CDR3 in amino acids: CASSFLGGSGKKLFF. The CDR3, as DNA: TGTGCCAGCAGTTTTCTGGGCGGGAGCGGGAAAAAACTGTTTTTT. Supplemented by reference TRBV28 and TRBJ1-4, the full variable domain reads DVKVTQSSRYLVKRTGEKVFLECVQDMDHENMFWYRQDPGLGLRLIYFSYDVKMKEKGDIPEGYSVSREKKERFSLILESASTNQTSMYLCASSFLGGSGKKLFFGSGTQLSVL.

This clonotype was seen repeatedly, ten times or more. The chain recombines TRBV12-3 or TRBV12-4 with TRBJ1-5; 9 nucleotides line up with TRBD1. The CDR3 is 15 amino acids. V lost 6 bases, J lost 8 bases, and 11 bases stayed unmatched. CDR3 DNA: TGTGCCAGCAGGCCAGGGACAGGGCCTAACGAGCCCCAGCATTTT. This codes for CASRPGTGPNEPQHF.

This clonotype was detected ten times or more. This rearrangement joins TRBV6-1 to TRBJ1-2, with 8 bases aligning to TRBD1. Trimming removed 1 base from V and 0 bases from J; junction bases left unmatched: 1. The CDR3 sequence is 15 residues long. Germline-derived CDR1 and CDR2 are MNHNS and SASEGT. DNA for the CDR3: TGTGCCAGCAGTGAAGGGACAGGGCCTAACTATGGCTACACCTTC. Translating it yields CASSEGTGPNYGYTF.

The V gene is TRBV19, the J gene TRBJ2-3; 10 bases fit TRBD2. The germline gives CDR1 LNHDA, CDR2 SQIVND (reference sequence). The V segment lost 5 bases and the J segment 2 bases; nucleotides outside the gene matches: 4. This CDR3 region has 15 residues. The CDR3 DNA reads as TGTGCCAGTAGTGGACTAGCGGACAACACAGATACGCAGTATTTT. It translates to CASSGLADNTDTQYF. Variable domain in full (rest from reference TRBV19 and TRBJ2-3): DGGITQSPKYLFRKEGQNVTLSCEQNLNHDAMYWYRQDPGQGLRLIYYSQIVNDFQKGDIAEGYSVSREKKESFPLTVTSAQKNPTAFYLCASSGLADNTDTQYFGPGTRLTVL.

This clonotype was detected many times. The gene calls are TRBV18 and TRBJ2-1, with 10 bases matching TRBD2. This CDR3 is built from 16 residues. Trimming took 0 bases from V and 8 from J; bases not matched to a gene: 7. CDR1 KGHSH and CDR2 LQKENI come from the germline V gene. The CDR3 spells CASSPPGLAGVYEQFF. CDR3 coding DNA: TGTGCCAGCTCACCACCGGGGCTAGCGGGAGTTTATGAGCAGTTCTTC.

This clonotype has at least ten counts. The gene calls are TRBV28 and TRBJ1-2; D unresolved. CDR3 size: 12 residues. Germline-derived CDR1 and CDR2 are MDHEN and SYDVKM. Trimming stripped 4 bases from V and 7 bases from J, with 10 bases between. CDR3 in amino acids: CASSSEGIGYTF. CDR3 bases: TGTGCCAGCAGTTCTGAGGGAATTGGCTACACCTTC.